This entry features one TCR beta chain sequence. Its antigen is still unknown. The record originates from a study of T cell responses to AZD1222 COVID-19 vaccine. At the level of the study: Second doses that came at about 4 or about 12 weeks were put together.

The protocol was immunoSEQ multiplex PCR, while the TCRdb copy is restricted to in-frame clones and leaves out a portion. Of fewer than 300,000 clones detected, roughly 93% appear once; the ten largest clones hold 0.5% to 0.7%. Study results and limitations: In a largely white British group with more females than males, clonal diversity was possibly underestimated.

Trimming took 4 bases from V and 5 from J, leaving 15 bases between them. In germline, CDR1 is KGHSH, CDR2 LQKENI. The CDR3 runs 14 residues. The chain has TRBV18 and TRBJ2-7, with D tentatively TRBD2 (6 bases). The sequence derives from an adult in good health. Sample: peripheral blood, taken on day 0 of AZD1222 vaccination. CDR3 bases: TGTGCCAGCTCACGCCTTCTCGGGGGTGACGAGCAGTACTTC. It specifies CASSRLLGGDEQYF.